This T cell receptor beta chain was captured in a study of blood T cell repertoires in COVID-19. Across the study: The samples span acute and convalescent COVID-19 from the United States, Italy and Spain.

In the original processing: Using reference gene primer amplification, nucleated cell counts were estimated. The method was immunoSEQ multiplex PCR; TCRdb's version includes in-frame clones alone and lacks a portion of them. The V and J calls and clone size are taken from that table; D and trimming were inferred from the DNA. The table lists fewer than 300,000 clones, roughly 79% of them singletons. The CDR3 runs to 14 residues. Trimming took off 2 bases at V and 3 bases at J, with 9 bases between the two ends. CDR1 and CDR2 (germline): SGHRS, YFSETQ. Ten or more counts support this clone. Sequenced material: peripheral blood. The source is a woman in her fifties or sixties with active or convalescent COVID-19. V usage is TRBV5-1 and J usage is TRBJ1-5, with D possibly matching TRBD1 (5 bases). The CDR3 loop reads CASSFAGPNQPQHF. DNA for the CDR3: TGCGCCAGCAGCTTCGCGGGACCCAATCAGCCCCAGCATTTT.